One and the same sample provided the 18 T cell receptor beta chains below, sequenced in a study of blood T cell repertoires in COVID-19. Sequenced by immunoSEQ multiplex PCR; TCRdb stores in-frame clones only, minus some. Found here are under 110,000 clones, about 84% of them singletons; the top ten hold 11% to 15%. The sequencing sample was made of peripheral blood. All receptors derive from a woman in her sixties with acute or convalescent COVID-19.

The chain joins TRBV7-9 to TRBJ2-2; no clear D gene. V lost 3 bases and J 7 bases, leaving 6 bases between the germline ends. CDR1 is SEHNR and CDR2 is FQNEAQ in the germline V gene (reference sequence). This CDR3 is 12 amino acids long. The CDR3 reads CASSFLGGELFF. DNA of the CDR3: TGTGCCAGCAGCTTCCTAGGCGGGGAGCTGTTTTTT.

V usage is TRBV6-5 and J usage is TRBJ1-6; 7 positions match TRBD1. After removal of 6 bases from V and 6 bases from J, the junction contained 5 bases not matched to a gene. CDR3 size: 14 residues. Germline CDR1 reads MNHEY; CDR2 reads SVGAGI. CDR3 coding DNA: TGTGCCAGCAGATTAGGGGACAGTAATTCACCCCTCCACTTT. Protein: CASRLGDSNSPLHF.

This clone was seen a few times. The chain recombines TRBV5-4 with TRBJ1-6; the match to TRBD1 covers 9 bases. The CDR3 loop spans 17 amino acids. The J segment lost 10 bases and the V segment lost 4 bases, leaving 15 bases of the junction unmatched. The germline V gene has CDR1 SGHNT and CDR2 YYREEE (reference sequence). In nucleotides, the CDR3 is TGTGCCAGCAGCCTGTTTCCGGGACAGGGAGCCTCGTCACCCCTCCACTTT. Amino acids: CASSLFPGQGASSPLHF.

This sequence joins TRBV7-9 and TRBJ1-4, with TRBD1 identical over 9 bases. Trimming removed 2 bases from V and 5 bases from J; junction bases left unmatched: 6. The CDR3 consists of 16 residues. Germline CDR1 SEHNR, CDR2 FQNEAQ (reference sequence). Written as DNA, the CDR3 is TGTGCCAGCAGCTTACGATCGGGACAGGGCAATGAAAAACTGTTTTTT. It is translated as CASSLRSGQGNEKLFF.

The chain employs TRBV20-1 and TRBJ2-7; maybe TRBD1 (6 bases). The V end was cut by 3 bases, the J end by 3 bases, with 12 bases between. Germline lookup yields CDR1 DFQATT and CDR2 SNEGSKA (reference sequence). This CDR3 comprises 13 residues. For the CDR3, the DNA is TGCAGTGCTAGTATCGGGACACACTACGAGCAGTACTTC. The encoded protein is CSASIGTHYEQYF.

This chain connects TRBV7-9 to TRBJ1-6; 7 nucleotides line up with TRBD1. Losses at the gene ends were 10 bases for V and 0 bases for J; bases not matched to a gene: 12. The germline V gene encodes CDR1 SEHNR and CDR2 FQNEAQ (reference sequence). This CDR3 region has 17 residues. The CDR3 DNA sequence: TGTGCCACCCCCAGACAGGGCGACGACTCCTATAATTCACCCCTCCACTTT. Translated: CATPRQGDDSYNSPLHF.

Only a few counts were recorded for this clone. For the CDR3, the DNA is TGTGCCAGCAGTAACCGGGACATCAATGAAAAACTGTTTTTT. As protein: CASSNRDINEKLFF. V usage is TRBV25-1 and J usage is TRBJ1-4; tentative D call: TRBD1 (6 bases). This CDR3 spans 14 amino acids. Looked up from germline, CDR1 is MGHDK and CDR2 is SYGVNS. The V end was cut by 5 bases, the J end by 5 bases, with 12 bases between.

The chain uses TRBV15 and TRBJ2-2, with D unresolved. Looked up from germline, CDR1 is LNHNV and CDR2 is YYDKDF (reference sequence). The length of the CDR3 is 18 residues. Deletions cut 1 base from V and 6 bases from J, with 21 bases between. The CDR3: CATSRGSGNWMVAGELFF. The CDR3, as DNA: TGTGCCACCAGCAGAGGGTCAGGAAACTGGATGGTCGCCGGGGAGCTGTTTTTT.

This clone was recorded a few times. The chain uses TRBV28 and TRBJ1-5; D may be TRBD1 (6 bases). V lost 3 bases and J 5 bases, leaving 11 bases between the germline ends. The CDR3 has 14 amino acids. CDR1 and CDR2 from the germline V gene are MDHEN and SYDVKM. CDR3 residues: CASSFGRGHQPQHF. The CDR3 DNA reads TGTGCCAGCAGTTTCGGGCGGGGGCATCAGCCCCAGCATTTT.

This chain connects TRBV7-6 to TRBJ2-7; 10 bases match TRBD2. CDR3 length: 15 amino acids. Germline V gives CDR1 SGHVS, CDR2 FNYEAQ. V was clipped by 1 base and J by 4 bases; unmatched bases: 4. CDR3 residues: CASSLGPSGGYEQYF. The DNA for the CDR3 is TGTGCCAGCAGCTTAGGGCCTAGCGGGGGTTACGAGCAGTACTTC.

The chain couples TRBV28 to TRBJ1-6; 7 bases fit TRBD1. This CDR3 spans 17 amino acids. Germline V CDR1 and CDR2: MDHEN, SYDVKM. V lost 5 bases, J lost 4 bases, and 11 bases stayed unmatched. The CDR3 sequence is CASSQQEGGFYNSPLHF. The CDR3 DNA follows: TGTGCCAGCAGTCAACAGGAAGGGGGCTTTTATAATTCACCCCTCCACTTT. Full variable domain (outside the CDR3, taken from reference TRBV28 and TRBJ1-6): DVKVTQSSRYLVKRTGEKVFLECVQDMDHENMFWYRQDPGLGLRLIYFSYDVKMKEKGDIPEGYSVSREKKERFSLILESASTNQTSMYLCASSQQEGGFYNSPLHFGNGTRLTVT.

This clone turned up a few times. The gene calls are TRBV19 and TRBJ1-5; 8 bases line up with TRBD1. After removal of 7 bases from V and 4 bases from J, the junction contained 12 bases not matched to a gene. The CDR3 covers 16 residues. Germline CDR1 reads LNHDA; CDR2 reads SQIVND (reference sequence). The CDR3 nucleotides are TGTGCCAGTACGGACAGGGCTGTTTTAAGGAATCAGCCCCAGCATTTT. Its translation: CASTDRAVLRNQPQHF.

CDR3 bases: TGTGCCAGCAGTGAATTCCGGACTAGCGGCACCTACAATGAGCAGTTCTTC. Its translation: CASSEFRTSGTYNEQFF. The rearrangement uses TRBV25-1 and TRBJ2-1; 10 bases agree with TRBD2. CDR1 and CDR2 (germline): MGHDK, SYGVNS. This CDR3 is 17 amino acids long. The junction had 5 bases not matched to a gene; V was cut back by 1 base and J by 2 bases.

V is TRBV7-9 and J is TRBJ2-2; maybe TRBD2 (5 bases). This CDR3 has 13 amino acids. Trimming stripped 4 bases from V and 4 bases from J, with 7 bases between. Per the germline V gene, CDR1 is SEHNR and CDR2 is FQNEAQ (reference sequence). CDR3 coding DNA: TGTGCCAGCAGCTCGGGAACCACCGGGGAGCTGTTTTTT. Translated: CASSSGTTGELFF.

The V call is TRBV5-4, the J call TRBJ2-7, with 10 bases identical to TRBD1. Unmatched junction bases numbered 5, after V lost 0 bases and J lost 5 bases. The CDR3 is 15 residues long. The germline V gene encodes CDR1 SGHNT and CDR2 YYREEE (reference sequence). DNA of the CDR3: TGTGCCAGCAGCTTGGGGGGACAGGGGACCCACGAGCAGTACTTC. Protein product: CASSLGGQGTHEQYF.

The J gene is TRBJ2-1, the V gene TRBV15, with 13 positions matching TRBD2. Per germline, CDR1 LNHNV and CDR2 YYDKDF (reference sequence). CDR3 size: 16 residues. V lost 1 base to trimming and J lost 8 bases; unmatched junction nucleotides: 5. The CDR3 is CATSRVGLAGADEQFF. In DNA, the CDR3 is TGTGCCACCAGCAGAGTAGGACTAGCGGGAGCAGATGAGCAGTTCTTC.

The V gene is TRBV4-2, the J gene TRBJ1-1, with TRBD1 matching 10 bases. The trim removed 2 bases at V and 4 bases at J, leaving 4 bases unmatched. The germline V gene has CDR1 LGHNA and CDR2 YNFKEQ. CDR3 length: 15 amino acids. The CDR3 spells CASSQLTGGPTEAFF. Written as DNA, the CDR3 is TGTGCCAGCAGCCAACTGACAGGGGGCCCCACTGAAGCTTTCTTT.

V gene TRBV6-5 combines with J gene TRBJ1-1, with D possibly TRBD1 on 6 matching bases. V dropped 8 bases and J dropped 1 base, with 14 bases sitting between them. There are 14 residues in the CDR3. Per germline, CDR1 MNHEY and CDR2 SVGAGI. CDR3 residues: CASGRTGKNTEAFF. Here the CDR3 DNA reads TGTGCCAGCGGCCGAACAGGGAAGAACACTGAAGCTTTCTTT.